This T cell receptor beta chain emerged from a study of identifying expanded T cells in peripheral blood. No infections or other immune events were documented during collection. V lost 0 bases, J lost 6 bases, and 6 bases stayed unmatched. Germline V gene lookup returns CDR1 SGHTA and CDR2 FQGNSA. The CDR3 is 17 residues long. This clone was counted a single time. Its target is unknown. Findings and limits, study-wide: Approximately 1.1 clones differed between technical replicates, versus about 15 and 19 over time. Variance in clone template counts between two-week samples significantly increased with total template count across all healthy donors.

TCRdb keeps only in-frame clones here, not all; method: immunoSEQ multiplex PCR. The data contain around 100,000 clones, roughly 87% of them seen just once; the ten biggest clones take up about 18%. Sequenced sample: blood. The chain uses TRBV7-2 and TRBJ2-1; 12 bases fit TRBD2. The TCR originated in a person between 18 and 75 years old in good health. CDR3 protein: CASSLARASGGANEQFF. DNA of the CDR3: TGTGCCAGCAGCTTAGCACGGGCTAGCGGGGGGGCCAATGAGCAGTTCTTC.